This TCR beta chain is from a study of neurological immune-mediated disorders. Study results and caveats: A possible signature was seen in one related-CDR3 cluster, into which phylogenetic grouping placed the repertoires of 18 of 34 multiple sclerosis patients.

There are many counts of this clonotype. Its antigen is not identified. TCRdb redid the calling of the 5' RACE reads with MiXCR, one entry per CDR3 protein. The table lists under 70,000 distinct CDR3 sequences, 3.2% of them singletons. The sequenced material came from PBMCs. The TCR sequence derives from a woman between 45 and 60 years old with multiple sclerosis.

The DNA for the CDR3 is TGTGCCAGCAGTGATAAGACAGGGGGCAGCCCAGATACGCAGTATTTT. It specifies CASSDKTGGSPDTQYF. The chain carries TRBV6-4 and TRBJ2-3; TRBD1 agrees at 10 bases. This CDR3 comprises 16 residues. V lost 3 bases and J lost 4; bases outside the gene matches: 7. Germline-derived CDR1 and CDR2 are MRHNA and SNTAGT.